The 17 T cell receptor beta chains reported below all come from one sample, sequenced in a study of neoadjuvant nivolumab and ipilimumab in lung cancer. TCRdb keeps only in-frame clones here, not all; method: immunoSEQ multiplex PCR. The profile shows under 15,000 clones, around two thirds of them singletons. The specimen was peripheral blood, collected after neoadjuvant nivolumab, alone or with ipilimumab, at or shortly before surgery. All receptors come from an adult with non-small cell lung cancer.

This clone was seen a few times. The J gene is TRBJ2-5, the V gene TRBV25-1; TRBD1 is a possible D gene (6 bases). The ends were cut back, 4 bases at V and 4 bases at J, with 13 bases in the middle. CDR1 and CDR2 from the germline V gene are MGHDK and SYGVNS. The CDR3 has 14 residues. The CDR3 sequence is CASSAPGTIETQYF. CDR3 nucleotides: TGTGCCAGCAGTGCGCCCGGGACAATAGAGACCCAGTACTTC.

The DNA for the CDR3 is TGTGCCAGCAGCTTAGAAACCTACCCTGAGACCGGGGAGCTGTTTTTT. Protein sequence: CASSLETYPETGELFF. The rearrangement uses TRBV11-2 and TRBJ2-2; D not certain. The CDR3 runs to 16 residues. The V end lost 0 bases, the J end lost 5 bases, and 13 bases lay between the germline ends. Germline CDR1 and CDR2: SGHAT and FQNNGV.

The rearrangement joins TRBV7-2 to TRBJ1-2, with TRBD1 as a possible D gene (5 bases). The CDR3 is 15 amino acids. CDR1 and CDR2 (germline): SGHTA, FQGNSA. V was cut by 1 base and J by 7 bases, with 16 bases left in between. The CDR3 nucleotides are TGTGCCAGCAGCTTAGTTGTGGGGCCTTCGGGTGGCTACACCTTC. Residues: CASSLVVGPSGGYTF. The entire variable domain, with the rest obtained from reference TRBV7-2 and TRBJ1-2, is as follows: GAGVSQSPSNKVTEKGKDVELRCDPISGHTALYWYRQSLGQGLEFLIYFQGNSAPDKSGLPSDRFSAERTGGSVSTLTIQRTQQEDSAVYLCASSLVVGPSGGYTFGSGTRLTVV.

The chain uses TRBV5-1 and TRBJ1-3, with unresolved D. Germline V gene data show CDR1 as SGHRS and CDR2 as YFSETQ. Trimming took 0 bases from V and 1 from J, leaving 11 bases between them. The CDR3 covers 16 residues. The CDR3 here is CASSLVGGKSGNTIYF. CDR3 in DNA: TGCGCCAGCAGCTTGGTGGGAGGAAAGTCTGGAAACACCATATATTTT. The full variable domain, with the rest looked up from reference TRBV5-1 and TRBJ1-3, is KAGVTQTPRYLIKTRGQQVTLSCSPISGHRSVSWYQQTPGQGLQFLFEYFSETQRNKGNFPGRFSGRQFSNSRSEMNVSTLELGDSALYLCASSLVGGKSGNTIYFGEGSWLTVV.

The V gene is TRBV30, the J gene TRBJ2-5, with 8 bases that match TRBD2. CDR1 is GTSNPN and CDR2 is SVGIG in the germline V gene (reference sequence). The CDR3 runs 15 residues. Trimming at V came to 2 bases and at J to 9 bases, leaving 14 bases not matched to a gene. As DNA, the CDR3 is TGTGCCTGGAGTTTAGGGTGGACTAGCCAGCGGCCCCAGTACTTC. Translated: CAWSLGWTSQRPQYF.

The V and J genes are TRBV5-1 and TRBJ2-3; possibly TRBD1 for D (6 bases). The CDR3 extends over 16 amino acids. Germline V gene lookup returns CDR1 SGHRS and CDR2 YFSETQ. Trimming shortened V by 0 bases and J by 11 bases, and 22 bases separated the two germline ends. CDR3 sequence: CASSLAVGGGTTGQYF. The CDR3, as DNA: TGCGCCAGCAGCTTGGCCGTTGGGGGCGGTACAACAGGGCAGTATTTT. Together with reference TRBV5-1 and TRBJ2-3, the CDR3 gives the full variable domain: KAGVTQTPRYLIKTRGQQVTLSCSPISGHRSVSWYQQTPGQGLQFLFEYFSETQRNKGNFPGRFSGRQFSNSRSEMNVSTLELGDSALYLCASSLAVGGGTTGQYFGPGTRLTVL.

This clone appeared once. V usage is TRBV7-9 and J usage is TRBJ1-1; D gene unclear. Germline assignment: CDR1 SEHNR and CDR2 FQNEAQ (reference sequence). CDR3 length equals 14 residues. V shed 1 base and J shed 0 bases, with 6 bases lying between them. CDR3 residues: CASSLVSVNTEAFF. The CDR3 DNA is TGTGCCAGCAGCTTAGTTTCAGTGAACACTGAAGCTTTCTTT.

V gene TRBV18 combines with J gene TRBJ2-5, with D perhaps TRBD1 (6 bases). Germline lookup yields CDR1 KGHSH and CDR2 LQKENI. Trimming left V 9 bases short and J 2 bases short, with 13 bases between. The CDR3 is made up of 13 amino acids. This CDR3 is CASNSDSQETQYF. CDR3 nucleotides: TGTGCCAGTAACTCGGACAGTCAAGAGACCCAGTACTTC. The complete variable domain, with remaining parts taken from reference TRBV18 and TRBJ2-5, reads NAGVMQNPRHLVRRRGQEARLRCSPMKGHSHVYWYRQLPEEGLKFMVYLQKENIIDESGMPKERFSAEFPKEGPSILRIQQVVRGDSAAYFCASNSDSQETQYFGPGTRLLVL.

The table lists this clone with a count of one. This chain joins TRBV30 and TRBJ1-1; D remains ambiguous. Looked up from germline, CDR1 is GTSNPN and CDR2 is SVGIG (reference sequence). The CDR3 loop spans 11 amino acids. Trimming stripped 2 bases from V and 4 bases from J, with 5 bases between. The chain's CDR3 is CAWSRPTEAFF. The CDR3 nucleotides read TGTGCCTGGAGTCGGCCCACTGAAGCTTTCTTT. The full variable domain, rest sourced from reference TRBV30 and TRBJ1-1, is SQTIHQWPATLVQPVGSPLSLECTVEGTSNPNLYWYRQAAGRGLQLLFYSVGIGQISSEVPQNLSASRPQDRQFILSSKKLLLSDSGFYLCAWSRPTEAFFGQGTRLTVV.

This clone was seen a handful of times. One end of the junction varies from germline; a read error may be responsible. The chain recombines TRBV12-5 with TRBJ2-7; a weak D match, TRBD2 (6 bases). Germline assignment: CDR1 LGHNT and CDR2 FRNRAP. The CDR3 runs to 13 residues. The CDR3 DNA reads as TGTGCTAGTGGTTCGGGAGTCTCCCACGAGCAGTACTTC. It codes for CASGSGVSHEQYF.

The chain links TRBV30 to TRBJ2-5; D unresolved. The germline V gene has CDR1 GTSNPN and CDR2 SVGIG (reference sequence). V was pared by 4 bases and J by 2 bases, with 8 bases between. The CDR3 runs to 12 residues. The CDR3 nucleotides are TGTGCCTGGAAAAGCGCTCAAGAGACCCAGTACTTC. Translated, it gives CAWKSAQETQYF. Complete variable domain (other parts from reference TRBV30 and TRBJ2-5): SQTIHQWPATLVQPVGSPLSLECTVEGTSNPNLYWYRQAAGRGLQLLFYSVGIGQISSEVPQNLSASRPQDRQFILSSKKLLLSDSGFYLCAWKSAQETQYFGPGTRLLVL.

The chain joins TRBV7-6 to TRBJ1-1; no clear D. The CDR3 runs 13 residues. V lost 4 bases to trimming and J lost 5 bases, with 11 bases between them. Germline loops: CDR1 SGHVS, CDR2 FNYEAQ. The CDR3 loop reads CASSSVEGTEAFF. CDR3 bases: TGTGCCAGCAGCTCCGTCGAAGGGACTGAAGCTTTCTTT.

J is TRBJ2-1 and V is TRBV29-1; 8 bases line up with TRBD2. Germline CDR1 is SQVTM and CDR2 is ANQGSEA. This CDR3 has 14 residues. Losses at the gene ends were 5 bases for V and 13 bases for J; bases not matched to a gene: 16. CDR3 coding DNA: TGCAGCGTTCTCATCTACCTAGCGGGCTCGGAACAGTTCTTC. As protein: CSVLIYLAGSEQFF.

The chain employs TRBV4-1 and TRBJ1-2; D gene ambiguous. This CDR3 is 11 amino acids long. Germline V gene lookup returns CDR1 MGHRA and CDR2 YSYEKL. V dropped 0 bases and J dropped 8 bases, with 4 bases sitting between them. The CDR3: CASSQDRGYTF. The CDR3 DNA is TGCGCCAGCAGCCAAGACCGGGGCTACACCTTC.

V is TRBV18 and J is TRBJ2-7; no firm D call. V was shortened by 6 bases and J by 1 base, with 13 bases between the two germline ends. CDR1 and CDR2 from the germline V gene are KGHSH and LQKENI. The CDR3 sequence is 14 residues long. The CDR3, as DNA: TGTGCCAGCTCCCCAAGGACGGGTTCCTACGAGCAGTACTTC. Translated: CASSPRTGSYEQYF.

CDR3 sequence: CASRDSGRSYEQYF. The CDR3 bases are TGTGCCAGCAGAGATAGCGGCCGCTCCTACGAGCAGTACTTC. The chain has TRBV25-1 and TRBJ2-7; a possible D gene is TRBD2 (6 bases). Trimming removed 6 bases at V and 0 bases at J, with 12 bases between. The germline V gene encodes CDR1 MGHDK and CDR2 SYGVNS. The CDR3 runs to 14 residues.

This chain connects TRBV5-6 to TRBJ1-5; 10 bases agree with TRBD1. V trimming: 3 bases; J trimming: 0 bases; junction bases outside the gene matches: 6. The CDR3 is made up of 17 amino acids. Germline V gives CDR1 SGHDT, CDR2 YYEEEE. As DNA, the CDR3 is TGTGCCAGCAGCTCCGGGACAGGGGACTATAGCAATCAGCCCCAGCATTTT. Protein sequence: CASSSGTGDYSNQPQHF.